One and the same sample provided the 21 T cell receptor beta chains below, sequenced in a study of post-analysis software for immune sequencing data. No antigen has been assigned to these receptors. Study findings and constraints: A handful of TRBV segments were significantly more frequent in patients than in controls. TRBV5-6, TRBV5-1 and TRBV20-1 were among these segments.

Unique molecular identifiers featured in each of the TCR beta cDNA libraries. TCRdb passed the PCR reads through MiXCR, listing each CDR3 protein once. The sample has hundreds of thousands of distinct CDR3 sequences, 59% seen once. Sample: blood. The source is a girl aged 2-15 years with multiple sclerosis.

A word on this clonotype: Sequence at one end of the junction differs from germline and may be a read error. The CDR3 region has the DNA TGCAGTGCCCGAGGGGACACAAATACGCAGTATTTT. Its protein is CSARGDTNTQYF. The V call is TRBV20-1, the J call TRBJ2-3, with a tentative D call TRBD1 (6 bases). The CDR3 covers 12 residues. Looked up from germline, CDR1 is DFQATT and CDR2 is SNEGSKA (reference sequence).

The chain combines TRBV20-1 with TRBJ2-4, with TRBD1 matching 7 bases. The end of the DNA is better explained by TRBJ2-7, so the J call may be wrong. The length of the CDR3 is 11 residues. CDR1 is DFQATT and CDR2 is SNEGSKA in the germline V gene (reference sequence). The CDR3 here is CSAAPGGEQYF. CDR3 coding DNA: TGCAGTGCTGCCCCAGGGGGCGAGCAGTACTTC.

This chain connects TRBV28 to TRBJ2-5; no clear D gene. Germline V gene sequence: CDR1 MDHEN, CDR2 SYDVKM. The V and J ends lost 5 bases and 5 bases respectively, with 15 bases between them. This CDR3 is built from 14 residues. Here the CDR3 DNA reads TGTGCCAGCAGTCGGGCCTTAGGTCGGGAGACCCAGTACTTC. Translation gives CASSRALGRETQYF.

This clonotype appeared a few times. This sequence joins TRBV29-1 and TRBJ2-3, with D uncertain. Germline V gene data show CDR1 as SQVTM and CDR2 as ANQGSEA. Trimming pared 5 bases from V and 6 bases from J, leaving 18 bases between. The CDR3 sequence is 14 residues long. Here the CDR3 DNA reads TGCAGCGTTCCAGACCTGGGCATGGGGGATACGCAGTATTTT. Translated, it gives CSVPDLGMGDTQYF.

The rearrangement joins TRBV19 to TRBJ1-1, with D possibly matching TRBD1 (5 bases). The CDR3 runs to 13 residues. CDR1 is LNHDA and CDR2 is SQIVND in the germline V gene (reference sequence). The germline V and J ends were trimmed by 3 bases and 4 bases, with 9 bases remaining between them. CDR3 sequence (DNA): TGTGCCAGTAGTATCAGGGCCGGCACTGAAGCTTTCTTT. Translation gives CASSIRAGTEAFF.

This chain joins TRBV7-3 and TRBJ2-1, with TRBD1 matching over 9 bases. The CDR3 runs to 13 residues. V trimming: 5 bases; J trimming: 8 bases; junction bases outside the gene matches: 4. The germline V gene encodes CDR1 SGHTA and CDR2 FQGTGA. The chain's CDR3 is CASSRDRDHEQFF. The CDR3 coding sequence is TGTGCCAGCAGCCGGGACAGGGATCATGAGCAGTTCTTC.

The chain is built from TRBV7-2 and TRBJ2-7; 10 bases fit TRBD2. Germline trimming cut 8 bases from V and 0 bases from J; bases unmatched to any gene: 10. Per germline, CDR1 SGHTA and CDR2 FQGNSA. This CDR3 comprises 16 residues. The CDR3 loop is CASLDIAGGRSYEQYF. For the CDR3, the DNA is TGTGCCAGCTTGGATATAGCGGGAGGTCGCTCCTACGAGCAGTACTTC.

This rearrangement joins TRBV6-5 to TRBJ1-6; 9 bases map to TRBD1. Trimming cost V 6 bases and J 10 bases; bases outside gene matches: 4. Germline-derived CDR1 and CDR2 are MNHEY and SVGAGI. This CDR3 is built from 13 residues. The CDR3 DNA reads as TGTGCCAGCAGCGGGACAGGGTACTCACCCCTCCACTTT. Translation: CASSGTGYSPLHF.

The chain recombines TRBV5-1 with TRBJ2-6; 11 bases agree with TRBD1. This CDR3 is built from 17 residues. Germline CDR1 SGHRS, CDR2 YFSETQ. V dropped 4 bases and J dropped 2; count of bases not matched to a gene: 5. For the CDR3, the DNA is TGCGCCAGCAGCGCCGGACAGGGGGCAACTGGGGCCAACGTCCTGACTTTC. This codes for CASSAGQGATGANVLTF.

This rearrangement joins TRBV20-1 to TRBJ2-1; the match to TRBD2 covers 13 bases. V shed 6 bases and J 4 bases; nucleotides not matched to a gene: 9. The CDR3 is 16 residues long. Germline V lookup: CDR1 DFQATT, CDR2 SNEGSKA (reference sequence). The chain's CDR3 is CSARTSGGREYNEQFF. The CDR3 DNA reads as TGCAGTGCCCGGACTAGCGGGGGACGCGAATACAATGAGCAGTTCTTC.

The chain has TRBV7-6 and TRBJ2-5, with a possible D match to TRBD1 (5 bases). The closer fit of TRBJ2-7 to the DNA end suggests the J call may be wrong. The CDR3 totals 13 residues. Germline loops: CDR1 SGHVS, CDR2 FNYEAQ. CDR3 in DNA: TGTGCCAGCAGCTCCCGCAGGGCCCACGAGCAGTACTTC. The encoded protein is CASSSRRAHEQYF.

J is TRBJ2-7 and V is TRBV18; 8 bases map to TRBD1. This CDR3 is built from 15 residues. The trim removed 6 bases at V and 3 bases at J, leaving 10 bases unmatched. Germline values: CDR1 KGHSH, CDR2 LQKENI. In nucleotides, the CDR3 is TGTGCCAGCTCTAAGACAGGGGACAACGTCTACGAGCAGTACTTC. This translates into CASSKTGDNVYEQYF.

The genes are TRBV9 and TRBJ2-7; the D is unclear. The CDR3 extends over 15 amino acids. Trimming stripped 0 bases from V and 7 bases from J, with 17 bases between. The germline gives CDR1 SGDLS, CDR2 YYNGEE. CDR3 sequence: CASSVGTLRSGEQYF. The CDR3, as DNA: TGTGCCAGCAGCGTAGGGACCCTAAGATCCGGGGAGCAGTACTTC.

The V and J genes are TRBV20-1 and TRBJ2-3; D not resolved. The CDR3 runs to 15 residues. The germline V and J ends were trimmed by 1 base and 0 bases, with 11 bases remaining between them. Germline CDR1 DFQATT, CDR2 SNEGSKA (reference sequence). The CDR3 loop reads CSARGASPSTDTQYF. The CDR3, as DNA: TGCAGTGCTAGAGGGGCTTCCCCTAGCACAGATACGCAGTATTTT.

In its sample, this clonotype was seen a few times. The J gene is TRBJ1-2, the V gene TRBV10-3; possibly TRBD1 for D (5 bases). The germline V gene encodes CDR1 ENHRY and CDR2 SYGVKD. The CDR3 contains 13 residues. Trimming left V 10 bases short and J 4 bases short, with 16 bases between. In nucleotides, the CDR3 is TGTGCCACTGAACAGGAGACCGCCTATGGCTACACCTTC. Protein product: CATEQETAYGYTF.

V gene TRBV6-2 or TRBV6-3 combines with J gene TRBJ2-1, with 7 positions matching TRBD1. Germline lookup yields CDR1 MNHEY and CDR2 SVGEGT. The V gene end was trimmed by 2 bases and the J gene end by 8 bases; junction bases not matched to a gene: 6. The CDR3 runs to 14 residues. CDR3 in amino acids: CASSYRRGHHEQFF. In DNA form, the CDR3 reads TGTGCCAGCAGTTACAGAAGGGGGCATCATGAGCAGTTCTTC.

CDR3 in amino acids: CASSARRENYGYTF. The CDR3, as DNA: TGTGCCAGCAGTGCGAGACGGGAGAACTATGGCTACACCTTC. This chain joins TRBV6-6 and TRBJ1-2; D uncertain. The germline V and J ends were trimmed by 5 bases and 2 bases, with 12 bases remaining between them. This CDR3 is 14 amino acids long. The germline V gene has CDR1 MNHNY and CDR2 SVGAGI (reference sequence).

In this sample, this clonotype turned up once. V usage is TRBV5-1 and J usage is TRBJ2-1; D possibly corresponds to TRBD2 (6 bases). The CDR3 has 13 amino acids. Germline values: CDR1 SGHRS, CDR2 YFSETQ. The V end lost 5 bases, the J end lost 8 bases, and 14 bases lay between the germline ends. Here the CDR3 reads CASSGRLVDEQFF. The CDR3 bases are TGCGCCAGCAGTGGGAGGCTCGTGGATGAGCAGTTCTTC.

This clonotype has just a few counts. The genes are TRBV7-2 and TRBJ2-1, with 10 bases that match TRBD1. Trimming removed 6 bases from V and 9 bases from J; junction bases left unmatched: 8. CDR1 and CDR2 (germline): SGHTA, FQGNSA. CDR3 size: 14 residues. The DNA for the CDR3 is TGTGCCAGCAGTCCGGGACAGGGGTCAGGTGAGCAGTTCTTC. Translating gives CASSPGQGSGEQFF.

The chain combines TRBV4-1 with TRBJ1-6; D gene uncertain. The CDR3 runs 15 residues. Trimming took off 0 bases at V and 1 base at J, with 4 bases between the two ends. Germline values: CDR1 MGHRA, CDR2 YSYEKL. CDR3 protein: CASSQEDSYNSPLHF. As DNA, the CDR3 is TGCGCCAGCAGCCAAGAGGATTCCTATAATTCACCCCTCCACTTT.

V is TRBV9 and J is TRBJ2-7; tentative D call: TRBD1 (6 bases). Germline V CDR1 and CDR2: SGDLS, YYNGEE. V was cut by 0 bases and J by 2 bases, with 12 bases left in between. The CDR3 is 15 amino acids. DNA of the CDR3: TGTGCCAGCAGCGTAGTAGGGGGTCCAGCCTACGAGCAGTACTTC. Residues: CASSVVGGPAYEQYF.